The next 24 T cell receptor beta chains were all read from a single sample in a study of post-analysis software for immune sequencing data. Whole-study results and caveats: Compared with controls, patients had more of five TRBV segments, including TRBV5-6, TRBV5-1 and TRBV20-1.

These receptors lack a known antigen. Presence of unique molecular identifiers characterized the TCR beta cDNA libraries. TCRdb reanalysed the PCR reads using MiXCR and keeps one entry per CDR3 protein. The sample has hundreds of thousands of distinct CDR3 sequences, roughly 50% seen once. Sequencing was carried out using blood. These receptors all stem from a girl between 10 and 17 years old with multiple sclerosis.

The V and J genes are TRBV6-5 and TRBJ2-3; 7 nucleotides line up with TRBD2. Germline V gene data show CDR1 as MNHEY and CDR2 as SVGAGI. There are 17 residues in the CDR3. V was pared by 3 bases and J by 0 bases, with 9 bases of the junction left unmatched. As DNA, the CDR3 is TGTGCCAGCAGTTATGCAGGAGGGAGGGCGAGCACAGATACGCAGTATTTT. Amino acid sequence: CASSYAGGRASTDTQYF.

The V call is TRBV4-1, the J call TRBJ1-5; weak D call: TRBD1 (6 bases). The V end was cut by 1 base, the J end by 2 bases, with 15 bases between. The germline gives CDR1 MGHRA, CDR2 YSYEKL. There are 17 residues in the CDR3. This CDR3 is CASSQAAGATGNQPQHF. Written as DNA, the CDR3 is TGCGCCAGCAGCCAAGCGGCGGGGGCGACGGGCAATCAGCCCCAGCATTTT.

The chain uses TRBV7-9 and TRBJ2-5; 8 bases match TRBD1. Germline CDR1 and CDR2: SEHNR and FQNEAQ (reference sequence). V lost 4 bases to trimming and J lost 1 base; unmatched junction nucleotides: 2. This CDR3 comprises 14 residues. The CDR3: CASSSGQAQETQYF. In DNA form, the CDR3 reads TGTGCCAGCAGCTCGGGACAGGCCCAAGAGACCCAGTACTTC.

The rearrangement joins TRBV7-3 to TRBJ2-5, with 7 nucleotides matching TRBD2. The J call may be mistaken, given a closer DNA end match to TRBJ2-7. The germline gives CDR1 SGHTA, CDR2 FQGTGA. This CDR3 spans 16 amino acids. CDR3 in DNA: TGTGCCAGCAGCTTAATGCCCCTCGGGGAGGGTTACGAGCAGTACTTC. Its translation is CASSLMPLGEGYEQYF.

This clonotype occurred a few times. V and J are TRBV18 and TRBJ2-6; D possibly corresponds to TRBD2 (5 bases). V dropped 5 bases and J dropped 1 base, with 18 bases sitting between them. CDR3 size: 18 residues. Germline V gene data show CDR1 as KGHSH and CDR2 as LQKENI. CDR3 nucleotides: TGTGCCAGCTCAGATAGGACCCTGGACTGGTCTGGGGCCAACGTCCTGACTTTC. Translated, it gives CASSDRTLDWSGANVLTF.

The J gene is TRBJ1-2, the V gene TRBV12-3 or TRBV12-4; TRBD1 matches at 9 bases. The CDR3 runs 15 residues. V gave up 4 bases and J gave up 3 bases; unmatched junction bases: 6. The CDR3 bases are TGTGCCAGCAGTTCACCGGGACAGGGTGACTATGGCTACACCTTC. This sequence encodes CASSSPGQGDYGYTF.

This clonotype was recorded a few times. The chain is built from TRBV29-1 and TRBJ2-7, with 9 bases that match TRBD2. V dropped 7 bases and J dropped 1; count of bases not matched to a gene: 8. Germline assignment: CDR1 SQVTM and CDR2 ANQGSEA. CDR3 length equals 14 residues. The CDR3 protein is CSARRTSDSYEQYF. CDR3 bases: TGCAGCGCGCGCCGGACTAGCGATTCCTACGAGCAGTACTTC.

The chain joins TRBV7-2 to TRBJ2-5; 10 bases agree with TRBD1. The CDR3 has 15 residues. Losses at the gene ends were 2 bases for V and 2 bases for J; bases not matched to a gene: 2. Germline V gene data show CDR1 as SGHTA and CDR2 as FQGNSA. The CDR3 nucleotides read TGTGCCAGCAGCTTATGGACAGGGGGACAAGAGACCCAGTACTTC. Protein product: CASSLWTGGQETQYF.

As DNA, the CDR3 is TGTGCCAGCAGCTTAACCGGGCGAAGCTCCTACAATGAGCAGTTCTTC. Its translation is CASSLTGRSSYNEQFF. The V call is TRBV7-3, the J call TRBJ2-1; no reliable D call. V was clipped by 0 bases and J by 0 bases, with 9 bases between them. CDR3 length: 16 residues. CDR1 and CDR2 (germline): SGHTA, FQGTGA.

The V gene is TRBV20-1, the J gene TRBJ2-7; TRBD2 matches at 10 bases. V lost 6 bases to trimming and J lost 4 bases; unmatched junction nucleotides: 6. The CDR3 length is 13 residues. The germline CDR1 and CDR2 sequences are DFQATT and SNEGSKA (reference sequence). CDR3 protein: CSAHTSGMYEQYF. CDR3 nucleotide sequence: TGCAGTGCCCATACTAGCGGGATGTACGAGCAGTACTTC.

The chain links TRBV7-3 to TRBJ2-3; perhaps TRBD2 as D (5 bases). This CDR3 has 15 residues. Germline CDR1 reads SGHTA; CDR2 reads FQGTGA. V lost 5 bases to trimming and J lost 1 base, with 13 bases between them. CDR3 region: CASSAYRDRTDTQYF. The CDR3 nucleotides are TGTGCCAGCAGCGCATACCGGGATCGCACAGATACGCAGTATTTT.

This rearrangement joins TRBV6-5 to TRBJ2-3, with 12 nucleotides matching TRBD2. The CDR3 consists of 16 residues. Germline V gene data show CDR1 as MNHEY and CDR2 as SVGAGI. Losses at the gene ends were 6 bases for V and 6 bases for J; bases not matched to a gene: 10. The CDR3, as DNA: TGTGCCAGCAGCCGCAAGACTAGCGGGAGATCGGATACGCAGTATTTT. Protein product: CASSRKTSGRSDTQYF.

This clonotype was observed a single time. The rearrangement uses TRBV20-1 and TRBJ2-7; no definite D call. Germline values: CDR1 DFQATT, CDR2 SNEGSKA (reference sequence). V lost 3 bases and J 5 bases, leaving 5 bases between the germline ends. The CDR3 is 10 residues long. The CDR3 DNA sequence: TGCAGTGCTAGTGACCACGAGCAGTACTTC. It codes for CSASDHEQYF.

This chain uses TRBV2 with TRBJ2-7; possible D gene TRBD1, 6 bases. The germline V gene encodes CDR1 SNHLY and CDR2 FYNNEI. V was shortened by 5 bases and J by 6 bases, with 20 bases between the two germline ends. The CDR3 covers 15 residues. Written as DNA, the CDR3 is TGTGCCAGCAGTACGATTCCGAGCTCAGGGGTCGAGCAGTACTTC. This translates into CASSTIPSSGVEQYF.

The gene calls are TRBV12-3 or TRBV12-4 and TRBJ2-7, with D possibly being TRBD1 (6 bases). Deletions cut 6 bases from V and 0 bases from J, with 15 bases between. The CDR3 runs to 15 residues. This CDR3 is CASRQGTVHSYEQYF. CDR3 coding DNA: TGTGCCAGCAGGCAGGGGACCGTCCACTCCTACGAGCAGTACTTC.

A few counts support this clonotype. The chain carries TRBV7-9 and TRBJ2-4, with 9 bases lining up with TRBD2. The trim removed 5 bases at V and 5 bases at J, leaving 13 bases unmatched. CDR3 length equals 17 residues. CDR1 and CDR2 (germline): SEHNR, FQNEAQ (reference sequence). The CDR3 here is CASSPRSGRGGENIQYF. The CDR3 coding sequence is TGTGCCAGCAGCCCCCGTAGCGGGAGAGGTGGGGAAAACATTCAGTACTTC.

The rearrangement joins TRBV7-9 to TRBJ2-7, with 14 bases fitting TRBD2. Germline-derived CDR1 and CDR2 are SEHNR and FQNEAQ (reference sequence). The V segment lost 5 bases and the J segment 3 bases; nucleotides outside the gene matches: 9. The CDR3 extends over 17 amino acids. CDR3 nucleotides: TGTGCCAGCAGCCCCCCCTCCGGACTAGCGGGAGGCTACGAGCAGTACTTC. This encodes CASSPPSGLAGGYEQYF.

This clonotype was seen many times. The chain combines TRBV2 with TRBJ2-7; possibly TRBD2 for D (6 bases). This CDR3 region has 14 residues. CDR1 is SNHLY, CDR2 FYNNEI, per germline. The germline V and J ends were trimmed by 4 bases and 3 bases, with 13 bases remaining between them. The CDR3 sequence is CASSAHGGYYEQYF. CDR3 nucleotides: TGTGCCAGCAGTGCTCATGGGGGGTACTACGAGCAGTACTTC.

The V call is TRBV20-1, the J call TRBJ2-3, with 10 bases matching TRBD2. Germline lookup yields CDR1 DFQATT and CDR2 SNEGSKA (reference sequence). V lost 7 bases and J lost 4; bases outside the gene matches: 5. The CDR3 is made up of 13 amino acids. The CDR3 region is CSGFSGRSDTQYF. CDR3 in DNA: TGCAGTGGGTTTAGCGGGAGGTCAGATACGCAGTATTTT.

This clonotype was seen only a few times. The J gene is TRBJ2-7, the V gene TRBV29-1; D is unresolved. Per the germline V gene, CDR1 is SQVTM and CDR2 is ANQGSEA. V lost 1 base and J lost 1, with 11 bases in between. CDR3 size: 14 residues. CDR3 bases: TGCAGCGTTGAAGGACTGGCCTCTTCCTACGAGCAGTACTTC. It translates to CSVEGLASSYEQYF.

V and J are TRBV14 and TRBJ2-1, with a weak D call TRBD2 (6 bases). V was cut by 4 bases and J by 4 bases, with 20 bases left in between. Germline V CDR1 and CDR2: SGHDN, FVKESK. The CDR3 sequence is 17 residues long. The DNA for the CDR3 is TGTGCCAGCAGCCCAACCTGGAGTAGCGGAAAGTACAATGAGCAGTTCTTC. Amino acids: CASSPTWSSGKYNEQFF.

This clonotype occurred a few times. J is TRBJ1-2 and V is TRBV28; D call uncertain. The V end was cut by 6 bases, the J end by 4 bases, with 15 bases between. Looked up from germline, CDR1 is MDHEN and CDR2 is SYDVKM. This CDR3 region has 14 residues. The CDR3 coding sequence is TGTGCCAGCAGCTTGGACGGATTAGGCTATGGCTACACCTTC. Protein product: CASSLDGLGYGYTF.

As DNA, the CDR3 is TGTGCCAGCTCGGCCGGGACAGCTAATCAGCCCCAGCATTTT. It yields the protein CASSAGTANQPQHF. The rearrangement joins TRBV18 to TRBJ1-5; 7 nucleotides line up with TRBD1. Germline V gene data show CDR1 as KGHSH and CDR2 as LQKENI. This CDR3 has 14 amino acids. Trimming cost V 6 bases and J 4 bases; bases outside gene matches: 6.

The V gene is TRBV7-8, the J gene TRBJ2-5, with D possibly TRBD2 on 5 matching bases. This CDR3 is 15 amino acids long. Germline-derived CDR1 and CDR2 are SGHVS and FQNEAQ. Trimming shortened V by 0 bases and J by 1 base, and 9 bases separated the two germline ends. The CDR3: CASSLAGEAQETQYF. CDR3 in DNA: TGTGCCAGCAGCTTAGCGGGAGAGGCCCAAGAGACCCAGTACTTC.